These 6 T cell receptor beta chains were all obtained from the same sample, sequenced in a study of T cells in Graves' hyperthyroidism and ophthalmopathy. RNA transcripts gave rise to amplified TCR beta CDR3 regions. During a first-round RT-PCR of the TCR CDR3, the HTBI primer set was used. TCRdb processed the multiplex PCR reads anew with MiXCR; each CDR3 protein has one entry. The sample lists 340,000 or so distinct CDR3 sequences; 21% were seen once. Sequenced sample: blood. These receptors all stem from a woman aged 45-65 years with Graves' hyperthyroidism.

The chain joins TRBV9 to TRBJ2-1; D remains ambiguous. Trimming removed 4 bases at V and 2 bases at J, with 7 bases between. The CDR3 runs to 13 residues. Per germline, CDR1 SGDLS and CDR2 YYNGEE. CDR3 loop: CASSQTTYNEQFF. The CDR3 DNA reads TGTGCCAGCAGCCAGACAACCTACAATGAGCAGTTCTTC.

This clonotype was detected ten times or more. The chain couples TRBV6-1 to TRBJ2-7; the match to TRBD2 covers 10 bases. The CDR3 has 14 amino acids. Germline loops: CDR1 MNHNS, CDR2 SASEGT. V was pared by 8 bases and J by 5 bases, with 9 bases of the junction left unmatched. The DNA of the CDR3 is TGTGCCAGCCGAAGCGGGAGGGGGATCCACGAGCAGTACTTC. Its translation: CASRSGRGIHEQYF.

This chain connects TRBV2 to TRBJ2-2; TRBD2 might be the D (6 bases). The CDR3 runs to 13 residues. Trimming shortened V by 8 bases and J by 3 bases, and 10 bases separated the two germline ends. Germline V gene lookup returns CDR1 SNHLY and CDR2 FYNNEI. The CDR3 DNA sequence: TGTGCCAGCCTCGGGACTGACACCGGGGAGCTGTTTTTT. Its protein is CASLGTDTGELFF.

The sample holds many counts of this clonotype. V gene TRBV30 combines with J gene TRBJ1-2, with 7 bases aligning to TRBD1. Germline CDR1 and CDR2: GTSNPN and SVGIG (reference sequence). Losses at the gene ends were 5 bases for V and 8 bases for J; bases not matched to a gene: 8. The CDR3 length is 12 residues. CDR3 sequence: CAWGHRGRGYTF. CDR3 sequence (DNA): TGTGCCTGGGGACACAGGGGTAGAGGCTACACCTTC.

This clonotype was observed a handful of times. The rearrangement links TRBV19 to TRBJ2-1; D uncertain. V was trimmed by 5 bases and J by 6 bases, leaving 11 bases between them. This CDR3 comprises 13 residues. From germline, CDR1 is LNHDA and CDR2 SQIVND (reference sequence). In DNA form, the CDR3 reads TGTGCCAGTAGTTCCAGCCTGTCCAATGAGCAGTTCTTC. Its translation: CASSSSLSNEQFF.

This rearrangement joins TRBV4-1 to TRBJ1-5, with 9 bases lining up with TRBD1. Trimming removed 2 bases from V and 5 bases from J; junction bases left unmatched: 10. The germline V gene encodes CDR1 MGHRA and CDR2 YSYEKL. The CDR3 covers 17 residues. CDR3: CASSQLYATGGYQPQHF. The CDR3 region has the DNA TGCGCCAGCAGCCAACTTTACGCTACAGGGGGCTATCAGCCCCAGCATTTT.